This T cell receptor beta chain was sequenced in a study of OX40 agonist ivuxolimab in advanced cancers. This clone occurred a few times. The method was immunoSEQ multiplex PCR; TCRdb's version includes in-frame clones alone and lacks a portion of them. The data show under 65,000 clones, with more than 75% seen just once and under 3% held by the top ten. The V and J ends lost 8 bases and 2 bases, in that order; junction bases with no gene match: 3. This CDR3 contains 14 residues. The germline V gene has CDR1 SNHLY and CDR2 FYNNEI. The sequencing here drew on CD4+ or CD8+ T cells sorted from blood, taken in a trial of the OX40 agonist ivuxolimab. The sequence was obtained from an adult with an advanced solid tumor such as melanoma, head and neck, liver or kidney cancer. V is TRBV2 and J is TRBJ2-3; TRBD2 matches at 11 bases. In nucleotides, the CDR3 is TGTGCCAGCCAGACTAGCGGGAACACAGATACGCAGTATTTT. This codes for CASQTSGNTDTQYF. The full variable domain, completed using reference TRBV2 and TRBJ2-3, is EPEVTQTPSHQVTQMGQEVILRCVPISNHLYFYWYRQILGQKVEFLVSFYNNEISEKSEIFDDQFSVERPDGSNFTLKIRSTKLEDSAMYFCASQTSGNTDTQYFGPGTRLTVL.